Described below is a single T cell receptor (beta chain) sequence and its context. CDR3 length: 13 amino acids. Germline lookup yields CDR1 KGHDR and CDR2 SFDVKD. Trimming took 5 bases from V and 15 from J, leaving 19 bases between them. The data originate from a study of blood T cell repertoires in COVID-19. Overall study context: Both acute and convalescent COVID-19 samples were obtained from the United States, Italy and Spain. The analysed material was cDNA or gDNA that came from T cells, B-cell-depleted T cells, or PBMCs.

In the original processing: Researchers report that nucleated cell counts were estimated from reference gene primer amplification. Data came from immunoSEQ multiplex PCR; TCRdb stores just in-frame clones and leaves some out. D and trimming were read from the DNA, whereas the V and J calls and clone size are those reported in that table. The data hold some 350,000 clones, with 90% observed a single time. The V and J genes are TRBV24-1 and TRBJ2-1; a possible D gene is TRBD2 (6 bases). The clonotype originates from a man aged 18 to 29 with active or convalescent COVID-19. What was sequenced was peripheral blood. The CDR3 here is CATSGPQGGKSFF. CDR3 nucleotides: TGTGCCACCAGTGGACCTCAGGGAGGAAAGTCGTTCTTC.